This paragraph covers one T cell receptor (beta chain) sequence. Antigen unknown. A read error may produce the germline difference seen at one junction end. The tissue used was unsorted bulk material of about 19-33 mg. RNA and DNA were co-extracted from it with the AllPrep DNA/RNA mini kit. Sampling of every tumor involved five separate regions. These included the tumor centre. Making TCR beta cDNA involved around 540 ng total RNA and a constant-region primer. Investigators got TCR beta libraries out of three nested multiplex PCR rounds, done with slightly modified ARM-PCR. TCRdb reprocessed the multiplex PCR reads with MiXCR, giving one entry per CDR3 protein. The sample consists of 100,000 or so distinct CDR3 sequences, more than 65% of them appearing once. The data were taken from a study of tumor-infiltrating lymphocytes in primary liver carcinoma. Study-wide points: Researchers found tumor-adjacent and tumor-blood pairs overlapped less than tumor region pairs.

The sequenced sample was liver tumor tissue from sampling region 2. Subset indicated: tumor region T2, inferior pole. This sequence was found in a woman aged 55-70 years with primary liver carcinoma and hepatitis B virus infection.

Here the CDR3 DNA reads TGTGCCATCAGCTTAGGTCCTTCAATGAATACTGAAGCTTTCTTT. This sequence encodes CAISLGPSMNTEAFF. The V gene is TRBV11-2, the J gene TRBJ1-1; D remains unclear. Germline V gene data show CDR1 as SGHAT and CDR2 as FQNNGV. The CDR3 covers 15 residues.